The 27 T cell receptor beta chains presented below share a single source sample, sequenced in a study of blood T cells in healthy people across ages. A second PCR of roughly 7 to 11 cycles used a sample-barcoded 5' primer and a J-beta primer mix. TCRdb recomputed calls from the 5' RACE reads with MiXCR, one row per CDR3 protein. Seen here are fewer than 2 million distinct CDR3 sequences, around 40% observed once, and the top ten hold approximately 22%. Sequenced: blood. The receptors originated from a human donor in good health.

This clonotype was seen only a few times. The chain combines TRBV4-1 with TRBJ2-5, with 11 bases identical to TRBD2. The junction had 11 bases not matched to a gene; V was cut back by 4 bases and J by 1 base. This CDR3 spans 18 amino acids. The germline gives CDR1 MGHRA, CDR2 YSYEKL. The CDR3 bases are TGCGCCAGCAGCCCCAGGGCGGGACTAGCGGCGATCCAAGAGACCCAGTACTTC. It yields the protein CASSPRAGLAAIQETQYF.

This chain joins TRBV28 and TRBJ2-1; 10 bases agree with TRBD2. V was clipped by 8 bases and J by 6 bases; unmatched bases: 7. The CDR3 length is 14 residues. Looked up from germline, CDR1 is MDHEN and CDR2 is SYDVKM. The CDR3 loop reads CASLEAGGRNEQFF. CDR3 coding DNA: TGTGCCAGCCTCGAAGCGGGGGGGCGCAATGAGCAGTTCTTC.

The CDR3 region has the DNA TGTGCCAGCAGCCAAGATCTCGGGACTAGCTCAGATACGCAGTATTTT. Its protein is CASSQDLGTSSDTQYF. This chain links TRBV3-1 with TRBJ2-3, with 9 bases matching TRBD2. The V and J ends lost 0 bases and 4 bases, in that order; junction bases with no gene match: 5. The germline gives CDR1 LGHDT, CDR2 YNNKEL (reference sequence). The CDR3 totals 16 residues.

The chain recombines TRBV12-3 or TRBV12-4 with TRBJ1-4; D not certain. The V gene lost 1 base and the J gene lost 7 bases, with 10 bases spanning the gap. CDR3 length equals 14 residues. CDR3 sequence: CASSLEYRSEKLFF. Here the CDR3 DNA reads TGTGCCAGCAGTTTAGAATACCGAAGTGAAAAACTGTTTTTT.

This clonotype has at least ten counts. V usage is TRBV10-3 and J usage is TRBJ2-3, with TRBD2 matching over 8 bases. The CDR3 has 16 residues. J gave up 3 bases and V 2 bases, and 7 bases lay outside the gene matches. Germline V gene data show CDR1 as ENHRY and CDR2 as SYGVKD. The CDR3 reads CAISEGLAGITDTQYF. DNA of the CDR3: TGTGCCATCAGTGAGGGGCTAGCGGGCATTACAGATACGCAGTATTTT.

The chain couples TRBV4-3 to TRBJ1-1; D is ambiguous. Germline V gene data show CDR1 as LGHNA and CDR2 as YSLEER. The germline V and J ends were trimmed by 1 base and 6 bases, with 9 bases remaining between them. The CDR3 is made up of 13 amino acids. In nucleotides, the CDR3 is TGCGCCAGCAGCCAAGCGGACGGCGCTGAAGCTTTCTTT. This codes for CASSQADGAEAFF.

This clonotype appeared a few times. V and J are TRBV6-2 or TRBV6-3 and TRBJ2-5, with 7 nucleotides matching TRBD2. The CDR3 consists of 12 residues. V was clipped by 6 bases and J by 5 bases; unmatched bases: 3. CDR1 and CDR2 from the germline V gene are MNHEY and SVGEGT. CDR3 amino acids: CASRGGSETQYF. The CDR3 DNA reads TGTGCCAGCAGGGGGGGGTCGGAGACCCAGTACTTC.

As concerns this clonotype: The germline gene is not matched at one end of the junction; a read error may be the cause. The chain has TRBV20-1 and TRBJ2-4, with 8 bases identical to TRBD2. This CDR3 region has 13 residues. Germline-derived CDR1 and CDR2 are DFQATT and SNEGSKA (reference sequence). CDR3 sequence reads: CSARGGGGNIQYF. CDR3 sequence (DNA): TGCAGTGCCAGAGGAGGCGGGGGGAACATTCAGTACTTC.

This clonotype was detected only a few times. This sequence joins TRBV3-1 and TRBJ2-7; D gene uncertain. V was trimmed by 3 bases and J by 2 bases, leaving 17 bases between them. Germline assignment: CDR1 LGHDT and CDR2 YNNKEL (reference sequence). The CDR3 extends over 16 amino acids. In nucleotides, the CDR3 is TGTGCCAGCAGCCATGCAGGACGGGCGTTCACCTACGAGCAGTACTTC. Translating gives CASSHAGRAFTYEQYF.

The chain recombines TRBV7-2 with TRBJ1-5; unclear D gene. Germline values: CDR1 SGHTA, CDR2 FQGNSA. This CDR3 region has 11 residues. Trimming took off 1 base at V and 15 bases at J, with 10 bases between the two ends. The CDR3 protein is CASSLGNSRHF. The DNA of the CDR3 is TGTGCCAGCAGCTTAGGCAACTCAAGGCATTTT.

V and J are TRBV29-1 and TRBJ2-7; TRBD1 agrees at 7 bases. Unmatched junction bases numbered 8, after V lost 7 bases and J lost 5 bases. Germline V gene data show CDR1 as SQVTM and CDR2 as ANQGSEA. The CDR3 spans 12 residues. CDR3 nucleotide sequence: TGCAGCGGCACACAGGGGTCCCACGAGCAGTACTTC. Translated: CSGTQGSHEQYF.

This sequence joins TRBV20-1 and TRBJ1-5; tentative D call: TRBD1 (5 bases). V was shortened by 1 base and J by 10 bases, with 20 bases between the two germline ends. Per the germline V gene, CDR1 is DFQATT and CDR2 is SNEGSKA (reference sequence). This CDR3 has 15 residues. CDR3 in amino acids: CSARAPGSGGGPQHF. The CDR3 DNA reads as TGCAGTGCTAGAGCTCCAGGGTCGGGAGGTGGTCCCCAGCATTTT.

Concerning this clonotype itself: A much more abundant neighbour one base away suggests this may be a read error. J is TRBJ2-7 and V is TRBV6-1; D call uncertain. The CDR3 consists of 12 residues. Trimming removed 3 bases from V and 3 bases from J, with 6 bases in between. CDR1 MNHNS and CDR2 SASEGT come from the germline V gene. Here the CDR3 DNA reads TGTGCCAGCAGTGACCCTAACTACGAGCAGTACTTC. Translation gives CASSDPNYEQYF.

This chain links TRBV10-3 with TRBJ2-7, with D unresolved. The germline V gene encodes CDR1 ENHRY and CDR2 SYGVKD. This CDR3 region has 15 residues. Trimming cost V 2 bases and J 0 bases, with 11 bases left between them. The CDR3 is CAISELSAASYEQYF. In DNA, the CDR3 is TGTGCCATCAGTGAGCTTTCCGCGGCCTCCTACGAGCAGTACTTC.

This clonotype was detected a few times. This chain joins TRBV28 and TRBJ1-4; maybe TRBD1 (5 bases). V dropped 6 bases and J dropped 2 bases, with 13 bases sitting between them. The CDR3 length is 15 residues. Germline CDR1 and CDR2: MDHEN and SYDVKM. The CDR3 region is CASRGESGTNEKLFF. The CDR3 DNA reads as TGTGCCAGCAGAGGGGAATCGGGGACTAATGAAAAACTGTTTTTT.

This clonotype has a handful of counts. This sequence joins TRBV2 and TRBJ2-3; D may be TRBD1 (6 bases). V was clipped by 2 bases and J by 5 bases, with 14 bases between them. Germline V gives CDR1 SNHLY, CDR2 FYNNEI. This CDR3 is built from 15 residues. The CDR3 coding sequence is TGTGCCAGCAGTGAACCCCGGCAGGGGATAGATACGCAGTATTTT. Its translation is CASSEPRQGIDTQYF. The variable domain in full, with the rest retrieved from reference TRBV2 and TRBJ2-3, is EPEVTQTPSHQVTQMGQEVILRCVPISNHLYFYWYRQILGQKVEFLVSFYNNEISEKSEIFDDQFSVERPDGSNFTLKIRSTKLEDSAMYFCASSEPRQGIDTQYFGPGTRLTVL.

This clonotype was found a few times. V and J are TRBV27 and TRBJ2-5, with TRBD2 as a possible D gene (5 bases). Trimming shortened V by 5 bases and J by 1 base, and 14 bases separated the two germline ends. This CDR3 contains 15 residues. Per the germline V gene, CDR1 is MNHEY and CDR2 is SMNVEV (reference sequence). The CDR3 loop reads CASSVRTLTQETQYF. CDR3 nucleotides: TGTGCCAGCAGTGTGAGGACTCTAACCCAAGAGACCCAGTACTTC.

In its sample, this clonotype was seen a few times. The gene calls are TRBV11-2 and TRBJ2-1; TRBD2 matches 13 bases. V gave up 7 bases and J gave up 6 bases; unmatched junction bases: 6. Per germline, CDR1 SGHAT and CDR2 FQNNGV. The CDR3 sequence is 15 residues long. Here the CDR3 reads CASTALAGGPNEQFF. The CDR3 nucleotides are TGTGCCAGCACCGCACTAGCGGGGGGGCCCAATGAGCAGTTCTTC.

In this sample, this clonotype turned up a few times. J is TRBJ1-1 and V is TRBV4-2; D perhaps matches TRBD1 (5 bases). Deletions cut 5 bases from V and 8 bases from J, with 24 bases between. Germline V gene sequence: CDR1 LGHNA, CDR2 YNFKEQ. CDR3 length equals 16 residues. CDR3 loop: CASSKGTGDLSLEAFF. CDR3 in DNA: TGTGCCAGCAGCAAAGGTACAGGTGATCTTTCACTCGAAGCTTTCTTT.

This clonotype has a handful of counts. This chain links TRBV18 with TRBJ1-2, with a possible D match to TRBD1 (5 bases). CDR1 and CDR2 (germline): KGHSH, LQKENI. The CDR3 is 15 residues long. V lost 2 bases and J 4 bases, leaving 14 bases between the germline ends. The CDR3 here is CASSPSHSGTYGYTF. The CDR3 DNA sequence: TGTGCCAGCTCACCATCGCACTCCGGGACCTATGGCTACACCTTC.

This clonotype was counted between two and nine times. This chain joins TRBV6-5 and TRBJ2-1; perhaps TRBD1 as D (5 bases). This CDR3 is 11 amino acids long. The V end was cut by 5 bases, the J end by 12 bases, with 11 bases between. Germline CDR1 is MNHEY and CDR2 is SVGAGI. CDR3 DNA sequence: TGTGCCAGCAGTCCAGGGTTAAGGCAGTTCTTC. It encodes CASSPGLRQFF.

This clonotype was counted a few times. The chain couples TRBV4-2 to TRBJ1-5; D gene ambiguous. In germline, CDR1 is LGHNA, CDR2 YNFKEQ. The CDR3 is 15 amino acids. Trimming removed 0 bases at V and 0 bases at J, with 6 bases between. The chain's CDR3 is CASSQEADSNQPQHF. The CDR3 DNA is TGTGCCAGCAGCCAAGAAGCGGATAGCAATCAGCCCCAGCATTTT.

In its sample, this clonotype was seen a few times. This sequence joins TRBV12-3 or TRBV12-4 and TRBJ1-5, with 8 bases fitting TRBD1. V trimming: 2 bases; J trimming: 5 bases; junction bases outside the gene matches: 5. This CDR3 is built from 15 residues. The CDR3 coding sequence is TGTGCCAGCAGTTTAACAACAGGGGGAGATCAGCCCCAGCATTTT. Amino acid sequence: CASSLTTGGDQPQHF.

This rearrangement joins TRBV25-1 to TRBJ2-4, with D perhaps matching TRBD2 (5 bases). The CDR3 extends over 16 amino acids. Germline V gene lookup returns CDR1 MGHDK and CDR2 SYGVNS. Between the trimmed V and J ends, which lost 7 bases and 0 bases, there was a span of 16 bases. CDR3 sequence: CASKGGSFLAKNIQYF. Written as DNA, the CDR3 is TGTGCCAGCAAGGGCGGGTCCTTTTTAGCCAAAAACATTCAGTACTTC.

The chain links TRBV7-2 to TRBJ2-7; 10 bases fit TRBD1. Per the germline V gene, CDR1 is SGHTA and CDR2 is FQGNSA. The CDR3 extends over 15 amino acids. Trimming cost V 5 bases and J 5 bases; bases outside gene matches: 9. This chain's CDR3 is CASSRTGTGVNEQYF. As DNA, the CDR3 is TGTGCCAGCAGCCGAACCGGGACAGGGGTAAACGAGCAGTACTTC.

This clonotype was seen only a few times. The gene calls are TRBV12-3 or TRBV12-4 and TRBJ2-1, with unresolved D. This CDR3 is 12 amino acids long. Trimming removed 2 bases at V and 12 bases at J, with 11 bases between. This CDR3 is CASSLHPVMQFF. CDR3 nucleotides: TGTGCCAGCAGTTTACACCCGGTAATGCAGTTCTTC.

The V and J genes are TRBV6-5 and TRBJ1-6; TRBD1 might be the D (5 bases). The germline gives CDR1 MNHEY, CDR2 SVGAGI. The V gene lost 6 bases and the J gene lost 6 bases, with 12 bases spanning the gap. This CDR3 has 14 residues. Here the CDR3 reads CASRDNQPNSPLHF. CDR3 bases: TGTGCCAGCAGGGACAACCAGCCTAATTCACCCCTCCACTTT.